The sample holds a few counts of the clone carrying this T cell receptor (beta chain). Its antigen is not known. This entry is derived from a study of early T cells in non-severe SARS-CoV-2 infection. About the study: Unsorted whole-blood RNA was sequenced in bulk, leaving chains unpaired.

Attached unique molecular identifiers marked individual cDNA molecules. TCRdb reprocessed the 5' RACE reads via MiXCR and lists one record per CDR3 protein. The table has 60,000 to 65,000 distinct CDR3 sequences, 7% to 10% seen once; the top ten hold roughly 13%. Germline-derived CDR1 and CDR2 are DFQATT and SNEGSKA (reference sequence). The junction had 7 bases not matched to a gene; V was cut back by 1 base and J by 4 bases. This CDR3 contains 16 residues. General observations from the study: Anti-spike CD8 specificities were favored by VDJdb matching, whose results missed private and CD4 specificities.

The clonotype was recovered from an adult who was a healthcare worker with PCR-confirmed SARS-CoV-2 infection or an uninfected control (not recorded which). The chain recombines TRBV20-1 with TRBJ2-5, with 12 positions matching TRBD1. Sequencing was performed on whole blood, taken at baseline. CDR3 sequence (DNA): TGCAGTGCTAGAGTGGGACAGGGGGCAATAAGAGAGACCCAGTACTTC. Residues: CSARVGQGAIRETQYF.